Following are 13 T cell receptor beta chains from one sample sequenced in a study of shared clonotypes between healthy human individuals. Only in-frame clones appear in the TCRdb table, and some are missing; sequencing was by immunoSEQ multiplex PCR. The table lists about 1 million clones, about four fifths of them singletons, with approximately 0.52% in the top ten. Specimen: memory CD4+ T cells from PBMCs. Subset noted: CD45RA-negative fraction. These receptors originate from a man aged 18 to 30 in good health. Some clones in this sample may be carry-over from other donors' samples.

This clone was seen once. The V call is TRBV4-2, the J call TRBJ1-2; D is undetermined. The germline V gene encodes CDR1 LGHNA and CDR2 YNFKEQ. V lost 3 bases to trimming and J lost 6 bases, with 14 bases between them. This CDR3 comprises 14 residues. The CDR3 DNA follows: TGTGCCAGCAGCCAGCCCCGATCAAGCGATGGCTACACCTTC. It specifies CASSQPRSSDGYTF.

The chain carries TRBV11-2 and TRBJ2-7, with a tentative D call TRBD1 (6 bases). V lost 5 bases and J lost 0, with 14 bases in between. CDR1 is SGHAT and CDR2 is FQNNGV in the germline V gene. The CDR3 runs to 15 residues. This CDR3 is CASSKWVDSSYEQYF. As DNA, the CDR3 is TGTGCCAGCAGCAAGTGGGTGGACAGCTCCTACGAGCAGTACTTC.

There are a few counts of this clone. The gene calls are TRBV19 and TRBJ1-5; TRBD1 is a possible D gene (5 bases). Per germline, CDR1 LNHDA and CDR2 SQIVND (reference sequence). CDR3 length: 16 amino acids. The V end lost 6 bases, the J end lost 5 bases, and 20 bases lay between the germline ends. CDR3 bases: TGTGCCAGTAGCCTCCGCAGCCGGGACCCACATCAGCCCCAGCATTTT. Amino acids: CASSLRSRDPHQPQHF.

V usage is TRBV29-1 and J usage is TRBJ1-3; D call uncertain. V shed 3 bases and J shed 4 bases, with 10 bases lying between them. CDR3 length: 13 amino acids. The germline V gene encodes CDR1 SQVTM and CDR2 ANQGSEA. The DNA of the CDR3 is TGCAGCGTTGATAAGGGCGGAGGAAACACCATATATTTT. It specifies CSVDKGGGNTIYF.

The rearrangement joins TRBV7-2 to TRBJ2-1; 7 bases fit TRBD2. The trim removed 0 bases at V and 10 bases at J, leaving 9 bases unmatched. Germline values: CDR1 SGHTA, CDR2 FQGNSA. The CDR3 length is 15 residues. The CDR3 DNA sequence: TGTGCCAGCAGCTTAGCGATAAGCGGGAATTCCGAGCAGTTCTTC. Protein product: CASSLAISGNSEQFF.

V usage is TRBV28 and J usage is TRBJ1-3; D gene unclear. From germline, CDR1 is MDHEN and CDR2 SYDVKM. The CDR3 totals 15 residues. Trimming pared 6 bases from V and 4 bases from J, leaving 16 bases between. CDR3 sequence: CASRSERVKGNTIYF. Here the CDR3 DNA reads TGTGCCAGCAGGTCGGAGAGGGTTAAGGGAAACACCATATATTTT. Full variable domain (remainder filled in from reference TRBV28 and TRBJ1-3): DVKVTQSSRYLVKRTGEKVFLECVQDMDHENMFWYRQDPGLGLRLIYFSYDVKMKEKGDIPEGYSVSREKKERFSLILESASTNQTSMYLCASRSERVKGNTIYFGEGSWLTVV.

This sequence joins TRBV19 and TRBJ1-1; 12 bases are a match to TRBD1. This CDR3 comprises 17 residues. Looked up from germline, CDR1 is LNHDA and CDR2 is SQIVND (reference sequence). V dropped 7 bases and J dropped 0; count of bases not matched to a gene: 9. CDR3 region: CASTRGQGATLNTEAFF. CDR3 DNA: TGTGCCAGTACCCGGGGACAGGGGGCTACCCTGAACACTGAAGCTTTCTTT.

This chain joins TRBV2 and TRBJ1-1; D remains ambiguous. Germline V gene sequence: CDR1 SNHLY, CDR2 FYNNEI. CDR3 length: 13 amino acids. V shed 6 bases and J shed 3 bases, with 11 bases lying between them. The CDR3 sequence: CASRVVLDTEAFF. The CDR3, as DNA: TGTGCCAGCAGGGTCGTTCTGGACACTGAAGCTTTCTTT. The full variable domain, rest sourced from reference TRBV2 and TRBJ1-1, is EPEVTQTPSHQVTQMGQEVILRCVPISNHLYFYWYRQILGQKVEFLVSFYNNEISEKSEIFDDQFSVERPDGSNFTLKIRSTKLEDSAMYFCASRVVLDTEAFFGQGTRLTVV.

This clone was observed a few times. This chain uses TRBV11-1 with TRBJ1-1; D perhaps matches TRBD1 (5 bases). The V end lost 1 base, the J end lost 6 bases, and 9 bases lay between the germline ends. The CDR3 spans 13 residues. Germline CDR1 is SGHAT and CDR2 is FQDESV (reference sequence). DNA of the CDR3: TGTGCCAGCAGCTTAGTTCGGGGGGCTGAAGCTTTCTTT. It specifies CASSLVRGAEAFF.

The chain joins TRBV6-1 to TRBJ1-4; tentatively, D is TRBD1 (6 bases). CDR3 size: 15 residues. V lost 4 bases and J lost 0, with 9 bases in between. Germline CDR1 and CDR2: MNHNS and SASEGT. The CDR3 protein is CASSGGAATNEKLFF. The CDR3 DNA is TGTGCCAGCAGTGGGGGGGCTGCAACTAATGAAAAACTGTTTTTT.

The rearrangement uses TRBV2 and TRBJ1-6; TRBD1 aligns across 7 bases. CDR1 is SNHLY and CDR2 is FYNNEI in the germline V gene. The CDR3 is made up of 14 amino acids. Trimming removed 4 bases from V and 10 bases from J; junction bases left unmatched: 7. CDR3 sequence reads: CASSGQGVQSPLHF. The DNA for the CDR3 is TGTGCCAGCAGTGGGCAGGGGGTGCAATCACCCCTCCACTTT.

The V and J genes are TRBV4-1 and TRBJ2-3; 7 bases fit TRBD2. Germline V gene lookup returns CDR1 MGHRA and CDR2 YSYEKL. J lost 0 bases, V lost 4 bases, and 7 bases had no gene match. This CDR3 has 16 amino acids. Here the CDR3 reads CASSLTLAGSTDTQYF. The CDR3 coding sequence is TGCGCCAGCAGCCTCACATTAGCGGGCAGCACAGATACGCAGTATTTT.

The chain has TRBV28 and TRBJ2-7; the match to TRBD1 covers 7 bases. Losses at the gene ends were 4 bases for V and 9 bases for J; bases not matched to a gene: 6. CDR3 size: 12 residues. CDR1 and CDR2 (germline): MDHEN, SYDVKM. CDR3 in amino acids: CASSSDNRGQYF. In DNA form, the CDR3 reads TGTGCCAGCAGTTCAGATAACAGGGGGCAGTACTTC.